The T cell receptor beta chain under discussion was sequenced for a study of beta chain features in type 1 diabetes. Whole-study results and caveats: A moderate, significant TCRB CDR3 shortening appeared in type 1 diabetes across four CD4+ subsets.

Expressed TCRB transcripts got sequenced, as all isolated RNA was reverse transcribed. Some clones are missing from TCRdb's copy, which holds only in-frame ones; the method was immunoSEQ multiplex PCR. The sample has approximately 260,000 clones; approximately 20% are singletons. Per the germline V gene, CDR1 is SGHNT and CDR2 is YYREEE (reference sequence). This CDR3 spans 16 amino acids. The junction had 5 bases not matched to a gene; V was cut back by 2 bases and J by 4 bases. Comment on this clone: Its cognate antigen is unknown.

The sequencing input was naive CD4+ T cells from blood. The chain carries TRBV5-4 and TRBJ2-3; 12 bases line up with TRBD2. The origin of this receptor is a middle-aged woman with type 1 diabetes. CDR3 in DNA: TGTGCCAGCAGCTTTCGACTAGCGGGAGATCCAGATACGCAGTATTTT. Translating gives CASSFRLAGDPDTQYF.